This is a list of T cell receptor beta chains from one sample in a study of identical twins. TCRdb reprocessed the 5' RACE reads via MiXCR and lists one record per CDR3 protein. The sample shows approximately 700,000 distinct CDR3 sequences, 18% of them seen only once. The sample was also linked to a second study, of T cells expressing NK-cell markers.

Sequencing was carried out using PBMCs. The receptors shown here come from a woman under 30 in good health. Both conserved end residues are part of each CDR3. Each record gives: CDR3 length, D gene, V gene, J gene, clone size, CDR3 DNA, CDR3 protein. The D gene is left open where the match is weak. Size values are once, few and many counts, or a class for expanded clones, and some rows have none.

16	TRBD2	TRBV12-3/TRBV12-4	TRBJ2-1	.	TGTGCCAGCAGCTCGCCCATAGCGGGCTCCTACAATGAGCAGTTCTTC	CASSSPIAGSYNEQFF
15	.	TRBV25-1	TRBJ1-6	.	TGTGCCAGCAGCTACGACTCCCGAGCGAATTCACCCCTCCACTTT	CASSYDSRANSPLHF
14	.	TRBV6-5	TRBJ1-1	few	TGTGCCAGCATTACTACGGGAGGTAACACTGAAGCTTTCTTT	CASITTGGNTEAFF
14	.	TRBV12-3/TRBV12-4	TRBJ1-1	.	TGTGCCAGCAGCGTCTTCGGGGTAAACACTGAAGCTTTCTTT	CASSVFGVNTEAFF
13	.	TRBV12-3/TRBV12-4	TRBJ2-7	few	TGTGCCAGCAAGCTCCTCACGGGGTACGAGCAGTACTTC	CASKLLTGYEQYF
15	.	TRBV4-1	TRBJ2-7	.	TGCGCCAGCAGCCATCAGGCGGGTCCTTACTACGAGCAGTACTTC	CASSHQAGPYYEQYF
13	.	TRBV12-3/TRBV12-4	TRBJ1-2	many	TGTGCCAGCAGTTTGGGGCGTAGCTATGGCTACACCTTC	CASSLGRSYGYTF
14	TRBD1	TRBV20-1	TRBJ2-1	few	TGCAGTGCTAGGGAAGGGACAGGGTTCAATGAGCAGTTCTTC	CSAREGTGFNEQFF
15	.	TRBV12-3/TRBV12-4	TRBJ2-7	.	TGTGCCAGCACCTTAACGGACAGCGGGACCTCCGAGCAGTACTTC	CASTLTDSGTSEQYF
12	.	TRBV15	TRBJ2-5	.	TGTGCCACCAGCGGCTTGACGGAGACCCAGTACTTC	CATSGLTETQYF
15	TRBD1	TRBV2	TRBJ2-5	few	TGTGCCAGCAGAAAAACTGGACAGGGATGGGAGACCCAGTACTTC	CASRKTGQGWETQYF
12	.	TRBV29-1	TRBJ2-3	.	TGCAGCGTTGACGACAGCACAGATACGCAGTATTTT	CSVDDSTDTQYF
15	.	TRBV19	TRBJ1-5	few	TGTGCCAGTAGTATAGCAGGCTATAGCAATCAGCCCCAGCATTTT	CASSIAGYSNQPQHF
15	.	TRBV5-1	TRBJ2-1	few	TGCGCCAGCAGCGCGACAGCGTCCCCCTACAATGAGCAGTTCTTC	CASSATASPYNEQFF
13	.	TRBV7-6	TRBJ1-2	.	TGTGCCAGCAGCTCCGGAATCTTAAGTGGCTACACCTTC	CASSSGILSGYTF
13	.	TRBV9	TRBJ1-1	.	TGTGCCAGCAGCGTAGGTAGGGCTACTGAAGCTTTCTTT	CASSVGRATEAFF
15	TRBD2	TRBV27	TRBJ2-7	few	TGTGCCAGCAGTCGGGAGGGAGTGGTATGGGGCGAGCAGTACTTC	CASSREGVVWGEQYF
16	TRBD2	TRBV24-1	TRBJ2-3	few	TGTGCCACCAGTGACCCGCTAGCGGGGGATCTCGATACGCAGTATTTT	CATSDPLAGDLDTQYF
16	TRBD1	TRBV14	TRBJ2-7	.	TGTGCCAGCAGCCACCTTTACAGGGGCCGCTCCTACGAGCAGTACTTC	CASSHLYRGRSYEQYF
14	TRBD2	TRBV20-1	TRBJ2-7	few	TGCAGTGCTAGTAAAGGGACTAGCGGGCGCGAGCAGTACTTC	CSASKGTSGREQYF
14	.	TRBV4-3	TRBJ2-2	many	TGCGCCAGCAGCCAAGACAGCAACACCGGGGAGCTGTTTTTT	CASSQDSNTGELFF
15	TRBD2	TRBV4-3	TRBJ2-3	few	TGCGCCAGCAGCCCGGCGTGGCGGGAGGGAGATACGCAGTATTTT	CASSPAWREGDTQYF
15	TRBD1	TRBV20-1	TRBJ2-7	.	TGCAGTGCCCGACAGGGGGCTAGCGGGTCCCACGAGCAGTACTTC	CSARQGASGSHEQYF
17	.	TRBV7-3	TRBJ2-1	.	TGTGCCAGCAGCCCGACCTCGGGCGGGGGCCGCTACAATGAGCAGTTCTTC	CASSPTSGGGRYNEQFF
15	.	TRBV20-1	TRBJ2-7	.	TGCAGTGCTAACCTGAGAGCAAGGAGCTCCTACGAGCAGTACTTC	CSANLRARSSYEQYF
17	.	TRBV20-1	TRBJ2-1	.	TGCAGTGTGGTAGATAGGGGGGGGGCCAAATCCTACAATGAGCAGTTCTTC	CSVVDRGGAKSYNEQFF
11	.	TRBV20-1	TRBJ1-1	few	TGCAGTGCTCCGGACCGCACTGAAGCTTTCTTT	CSAPDRTEAFF